This entry describes one TCR beta chain. This clone's antigen is unknown. No base quality information exists; no much larger clone differs at one position. V was cut back by 2 bases and J by 5 bases, leaving a gap of 12 bases between them. The CDR3 numbers 15 residues from cysteine through phenylalanine. The DNA shown is the 45-base CDR3, in frame from base 1. CDR1 MNHEY and CDR2 SVGAGI are derived from the germline V gene. These data come from a study of T cells in Graves' hyperthyroidism and ophthalmopathy (dated by TCRdb to between 2018 and 2020). Notes on the research overall: Peripheral blood was sampled at the time of initial diagnosis, prior to any treatment. To identify distinguishing TCR V-J signatures, a discovery cohort of about 100 patients was used, comprising 43 with Graves' ophthalmopathy and some 57 with stable Graves' hyperthyroidism. Prospective prediction of ophthalmopathy was tested in an independent validation cohort of under 20 hyperthyroidism patients and 17 patients who later progressed to ophthalmopathy. For training and testing, the 100 or so patients in the discovery cohort were randomly divided in a 7:3 ratio. The study also compared thyroid tissue and blood T-cell repertoires from several Graves' hyperthyroidism patients. After blood sampling, hyperthyroidism patients were treated with methimazole at a starting dose of 30 mg daily, and ophthalmopathy patients were treated with high-dose intravenous methylprednisolone. The paper describes TCR Vbeta CDR3 sequencing of 135 peripheral blood samples, made up of 43 ophthalmopathy patients, around 78 hyperthyroidism patients and around 17 progressor patients. What the research found in general, with its limitations: In validation, the model predicted progression to ophthalmopathy with approximately 70% sensitivity and roughly 72% specificity, a median of 6.5 months before onset. A 13 V-J signature model separated ophthalmopathy from stable hyperthyroidism, with roughly 88% sensitivity and roughly 81% specificity in cross-validation and 80%/75% in testing. Most expanded thyroid clonotypes (frequency above 0.001) were also detected in blood, suggesting blood repertoires may reflect thyroid immune responses. Sample size was not statistically predetermined, and blinding of investigators to group allocation was not performed.

Graves' hyperthyroidism was defined as stable when no progression to ophthalmopathy occurred over 18 months of follow-up. The hyperthyroidism patients were between 18 and 65 years old and newly diagnosed, with a disease duration of less than 2 months. Exclusion was applied to patients with uncontrolled infections, other autoimmune diseases, pregnancy or lactation. Diagnoses relied on clinical symptoms, serum thyroxine and TRAb, thyroid ultrasound and orbital computed tomography. PBMCs were separated from 7.5 to 10 ml of fresh peripheral blood using Ficoll-Paque density gradient centrifugation. Total RNA was extracted with Trizol reagent, and quality was checked on an Agilent 2100 Bioanalyzer. TCR beta CDR3 regions were amplified from RNA transcripts. For the first round of RT-PCR on the TCR CDR3, the HTBI primer set was used together with the Qiagen OneStep RT-PCR kit. Libraries were constructed in a second round of multiplex PCR, after which size selection and purification were carried out. Libraries were sequenced paired-end with 100 bp reads on an Illumina HiSeq2000. The paper's processing steps were these. SOAPnuke was used to process the raw data, with reads discarded if the reads contained adapters or uncalled bases, had a mean Phred below 15, or lacked an exact constant-primer or identifier match. High-quality paired reads were merged with COPE v1.2.5, and unique nucleotide sequences were defined as clonotypes. MiTCR v1.1 was used to align the clonotypes against IMGT TRBV, TRBD and TRBJ reference segments. Only V-J combinations with frequency above 0.0001, covering 99% to 99.2% of repertoires, were analysed. A TCS score was defined as the ratio of F50 (clonal expansion) to E x V (chaos), with BLOSUM62-based TCRdist applied between CDR3 peptides within each V-J. Welch's t-statistics and random forest reduced 514 V-J features to under 15, which were used in a naive Bayes classifier (R e1071). TCRdb applied fastp at Q25 and MiXCR to the public reads, then kept only in-frame beta chains. Rows are combined by CDR3 protein, so each entry shows the most common genes and DNA. These V and J calls are TCRdb output, not the study's own analysis. This sample has about 420,000 distinct CDR3 sequences in its table, and about 13% of those were observed once. 5% to 6.5% of the sample comes from the top ten.

This receptor was taken from a woman aged 18 to 35 with Graves' hyperthyroidism. The chain links TRBV6-5 with TRBJ2-2; perhaps TRBD2 is the D gene, with 6 bases matching. Material: blood. The DNA reads TGTGCCAGCAGTTACGGCGGGATTGGTACCGGGGAGCTGTTTTTT. Translated, this gives CASSYGGIGTGELFF.